A selection of T cell receptor beta chains follows, all from one sample in a study of CD8 T cells in Susac syndrome. TCRdb re-analysed the immunoSEQ multiplex PCR reads in MiXCR, keeping a single row per CDR3 protein. The repertoire holds 65,000 to 75,000 distinct CDR3 sequences, with approximately 95% as singletons. Sequencing was carried out using CD8+ T cells from PBMCs. These receptors came from a human donor in good health. Both conserved end residues are part of each CDR3. D genes are given only for firm matches. Expanded clones get a size class; other rows say once, few or many, or leave the size out.

>.|TRBV4-1|.|TRBJ2-5
CASSLTPESQETQYF
TGCGCCAGCAGCCTAACCCCAGAAAGCCAAGAGACCCAGTACTTC
>.|TRBV15|.|TRBJ1-4
CATEGVGVKLFF
TGTGCCACCGAGGGGGTAGGGGTAAAACTGTTTTTT
>.|TRBV4-1|.|TRBJ1-1
CASSLQISQGRTEAFF
TGCGCCAGCAGCCTCCAGATTTCTCAGGGTCGGACTGAAGCTTTCTTT
>.|TRBV10-3|.|TRBJ1-3
CAISDGGSSGNTIYF
TGTGCCATCAGTGATGGGGGGAGCTCTGGAAACACCATATATTTT
>.|TRBV28|.|TRBJ1-1
CASSFRLGETNTEAFF
TGTGCCAGCAGTTTTCGGCTGGGCGAGACGAACACTGAAGCTTTCTTT
>.|TRBV5-6|.|TRBJ1-1
CASSLAHATEAFF
TGTGCCAGCAGCTTGGCACATGCCACTGAAGCTTTCTTT
>.|TRBV11-1|.|TRBJ1-2
CASSLAAGDGYTF
TGTGCCAGCAGCTTAGCGGCAGGGGATGGCTACACCTTC
>.|TRBV7-9|.|TRBJ2-3
CASSSRDTQYF
TGTGCCAGCAGCTCTAGAGATACGCAGTATTTT
>TRBD1|TRBV19|.|TRBJ1-5
CASSKTGLGQPQHF
TGTGCCAGTAGTAAGACAGGGCTAGGTCAGCCCCAGCATTTT
>TRBD2|TRBV3-1|.|TRBJ2-5
CASSQESGLDETQYF
TGTGCCAGCAGCCAAGAATCGGGACTAGACGAGACCCAGTACTTC
>.|TRBV7-9|.|TRBJ2-7
CASSLAGFPGEQYF
TGTGCCAGCAGCTTAGCTGGTTTTCCGGGCGAGCAGTACTTC
>TRBD2|TRBV7-8|.|TRBJ2-1
CASSLETSHEQFF
TGTGCCAGCAGCTTAGAGACTAGCCATGAGCAGTTCTTC
>.|TRBV12-3/TRBV12-4|.|TRBJ1-2
CASSYGALRSYGYTF
TGTGCCAGCAGTTATGGGGCCCTAAGATCATATGGCTACACCTTC
>TRBD1|TRBV7-9|.|TRBJ2-7
CASSSRDRDEQYF
TGTGCCAGCAGCTCCCGGGACAGGGACGAGCAGTACTTC
>.|TRBV4-3|.|TRBJ2-3
CASSQDWRAPSSTDTQYF
TGCGCCAGCAGCCAAGATTGGAGGGCCCCCTCTAGCACAGATACGCAGTATTTT
>.|TRBV2|.|TRBJ2-2
CASSEGTPTGELFF
TGTGCCAGCAGTGAGGGGACCCCAACCGGGGAGCTGTTTTTT
>.|TRBV15|.|TRBJ1-5
CATSRDRGENQPQHF
TGTGCCACCAGCAGAGATCGGGGGGAAAATCAGCCCCAGCATTTT
>.|TRBV30|.|TRBJ1-1
CAWNGYDAEAFF
TGTGCCTGGAACGGGTACGACGCTGAAGCTTTCTTT
>.|TRBV25-1|.|TRBJ1-6
CASHFGGVNSLHF
TGTGCCAGCCATTTCGGGGGCGTTAATTCCCTCCACTTT
>.|TRBV27|.|TRBJ1-2
CASSPSGGPINYGYTF
TGTGCCAGCAGTCCCTCCGGCGGGCCGATAAACTATGGCTACACCTTC
>.|TRBV7-9|.|TRBJ2-4
CASSSPITMAKNIQYF
TGTGCCAGCAGCTCTCCCATAACAATGGCCAAAAACATTCAGTACTTC
>.|TRBV6-4|.|TRBJ1-1
CASTLGIGTFEAFF
TGTGCCAGCACGCTCGGGATAGGTACCTTTGAAGCTTTCTTT
>TRBD2|TRBV6-4|.|TRBJ2-3
CASSDSSGGATDTQYF
TGTGCCAGCAGTGACTCTAGCGGGGGGGCCACAGATACGCAGTATTTT
>TRBD1|TRBV29-1|.|TRBJ2-1
CSVEVPDRAQFF
TGCAGCGTTGAAGTTCCGGACAGGGCCCAGTTCTTC
>.|TRBV28|once|TRBJ2-3
CASSSLTDTQYF
TGTGCCAGCAGTTCACTCACAGATACGCAGTATTTT
>TRBD2|TRBV7-9|.|TRBJ2-3
CASSYPTSGVTDTQYF
TGTGCCAGCAGTTACCCGACTAGCGGGGTCACAGATACGCAGTATTTT
>TRBD1|TRBV12-3/TRBV12-4|.|TRBJ1-5
CASSLQGTGEVQPQHF
TGTGCCAGCAGTTTGCAGGGGACAGGGGAGGTTCAGCCCCAGCATTTT
>.|TRBV27|.|TRBJ2-1
CASSLADSYNEQFF
TGTGCCAGCAGTTTAGCGGACAGCTACAATGAGCAGTTCTTC
>.|TRBV30|.|TRBJ2-6
CAWSVVTSGANVLTF
TGTGCCTGGAGTGTAGTGACATCCGGGGCCAACGTCCTGACTTTC
>.|TRBV2|.|TRBJ1-1
CASSDPSAQAGTEAFF
TGTGCCAGCAGTGATCCCTCCGCCCAGGCGGGCACTGAAGCTTTCTTT
>.|TRBV6-2/TRBV6-3|.|TRBJ2-7
CASSPAGLYEQYF
TGTGCCAGCAGTCCCGCTGGCCTCTACGAGCAGTACTTC
>.|TRBV7-9|.|TRBJ1-1
CASSSDVVEAFF
TGTGCCAGCAGCTCCGACGTCGTGGAAGCTTTCTTT
>.|TRBV5-1|.|TRBJ1-1
CASSWGKVNTEAFF
TGCGCCAGCAGCTGGGGAAAAGTGAACACTGAAGCTTTCTTT
>.|TRBV4-2|.|TRBJ2-7
CASSQDWAGAYEQYF
TGTGCCAGCAGCCAAGATTGGGCAGGTGCCTACGAGCAGTACTTC
>.|TRBV12-3/TRBV12-4|.|TRBJ2-3
CASSSPPDDRDRRGDTQYF
TGTGCCAGCAGTTCACCACCGGACGATAGAGACAGGAGGGGGGATACGCAGTATTTT
>.|TRBV4-2|.|TRBJ2-2
CASSQESSGLNTGELFF
TGTGCCAGCAGCCAAGAGTCCAGTGGATTAAACACCGGGGAGCTGTTTTTT
>TRBD1|TRBV29-1|.|TRBJ2-7
CSVGRQGPYEQYF
TGCAGCGTTGGGAGACAGGGACCCTACGAGCAGTACTTC
>.|TRBV12-3/TRBV12-4|.|TRBJ2-1
CASNFGTLGGTEQFF
TGTGCCAGCAATTTCGGGACTCTCGGAGGTACGGAGCAGTTCTTC
>.|TRBV6-4|.|TRBJ2-2
CASSDSAGYPGELFF
TGTGCCAGCAGTGACTCGGCAGGGTACCCCGGGGAGCTGTTTTTT
>TRBD1|TRBV13|.|TRBJ1-1
CASSQRLLDRGQLAFF
TGTGCCAGCAGCCAAAGACTTTTGGACAGGGGGCAGTTAGCTTTCTTT
>.|TRBV27|.|TRBJ2-3
CASSLGLNLLTDTQYF
TGTGCCAGCAGTTTGGGCCTCAACCTACTCACAGATACGCAGTATTTT
>TRBD1|TRBV5-6|.|TRBJ1-1
CASSSGTGSEAFF
TGTGCCAGCAGCTCAGGGACAGGGTCTGAAGCTTTCTTT
>TRBD2|TRBV7-9|.|TRBJ2-1
CASSFPIGGSYNEQFF
TGTGCCAGCAGCTTTCCCATCGGGGGGTCCTACAATGAGCAGTTCTTC